These 22 T cell receptor beta chains originate from one sample sequenced in a study of blood T cell repertoires in COVID-19. Generated by immunoSEQ multiplex PCR, the TCRdb table keeps only in-frame clones and is missing some. The profile shows 210,000 or so clones, 65% to 90% of them singletons. The sample was peripheral blood. These receptors came from a man aged 50 to 60 with COVID-19, enrolled during active disease.

The CDR3 region is CASSAPGQGFPNSPLHF. CDR3 in DNA: TGTGCCAGCAGCGCTCCGGGACAGGGGTTCCCTAATTCACCCCTCCACTTT. V gene TRBV9 combines with J gene TRBJ1-6; TRBD1 matches 10 bases. Germline V gives CDR1 SGDLS, CDR2 YYNGEE. The CDR3 consists of 17 residues. Unmatched junction bases numbered 9, after V lost 3 bases and J lost 6 bases.

The table lists this clone with a count of one. The chain couples TRBV7-9 to TRBJ1-4; 10 bases are a match to TRBD1. Germline CDR1 and CDR2: SEHNR and FQNEAQ (reference sequence). The V and J ends lost 5 bases and 8 bases, in that order; junction bases with no gene match: 8. CDR3 length: 15 residues. The CDR3 region is CASSTWTGGEEKLFF. Written as DNA, the CDR3 is TGTGCCAGCAGCACCTGGACAGGGGGTGAAGAAAAACTGTTTTTT.

The rearrangement joins TRBV7-3 to TRBJ2-3; maybe TRBD2 (6 bases). The CDR3 covers 15 residues. With 5 bases removed from V and 0 bases from J, the gap between germline ends came to 12 bases. CDR1 SGHTA and CDR2 FQGTGA come from the germline V gene. The CDR3 nucleotides read TGTGCCAGCAGCGGAGGGACCGGGAGCACAGATACGCAGTATTTT. Its protein is CASSGGTGSTDTQYF.

This chain links TRBV27 with TRBJ2-7; a weak D match, TRBD1 (6 bases). CDR1 is MNHEY and CDR2 is SMNVEV in the germline V gene (reference sequence). Trimming took 4 bases from V and 2 from J, leaving 12 bases between them. The CDR3 has 14 residues. The CDR3 sequence: CASSYGGPTYEQYF. The DNA for the CDR3 is TGTGCCAGCAGTTATGGGGGCCCCACCTACGAGCAGTACTTC.

This chain links TRBV18 with TRBJ2-3; TRBD2 is a possible D gene (6 bases). V lost 2 bases to trimming and J lost 4 bases, with 10 bases between them. The CDR3 runs to 14 residues. Germline assignment: CDR1 KGHSH and CDR2 LQKENI. CDR3 DNA: TGTGCCAGCTCACCAGGCGGCGGGGCAGATACGCAGTATTTT. Amino acids: CASSPGGGADTQYF.

The chain is built from TRBV7-6 and TRBJ1-6; D is possibly TRBD1 (5 bases). V lost 5 bases and J lost 9, with 17 bases in between. The CDR3 contains 15 residues. Germline assignment: CDR1 SGHVS and CDR2 FNYEAQ. CDR3: CASSQVEGLGSPLHF. CDR3 bases: TGTGCCAGCAGCCAGGTGGAGGGACTGGGTTCACCCCTCCACTTT. The full variable domain, with the rest looked up from reference TRBV7-6 and TRBJ1-6, is GAGVSQSPRYKVTKRGQDVALRCDPISGHVSLYWYRQALGQGPEFLTYFNYEAQQDKSGLPNDRFSAERPEGSISTLTIQRTEQRDSAMYRCASSQVEGLGSPLHFGNGTRLTVT.

This clone appeared once. The rearrangement joins TRBV30 to TRBJ1-5; 9 positions agree with TRBD1. Germline CDR1 GTSNPN, CDR2 SVGIG (reference sequence). V lost 3 bases and J lost 14; bases outside the gene matches: 11. CDR3 length: 13 residues. DNA for the CDR3: TGTGCCTGGAGCACTACTACCGGGACAGGGAAGCATTTT. Translation: CAWSTTTGTGKHF.

The chain recombines TRBV24-1 with TRBJ1-4; D perhaps matches TRBD1 (5 bases). The CDR3 spans 16 residues. CDR1 and CDR2 from the germline V gene are KGHDR and SFDVKD. V lost 4 bases and J lost 8, with 19 bases in between. This CDR3 reads CATSDNTQGFGEKLFF. For the CDR3, the DNA is TGTGCCACCAGTGACAATACTCAGGGATTCGGCGAAAAACTGTTTTTT.

The chain is built from TRBV2 and TRBJ2-2; 12 bases are a match to TRBD2. The CDR3 runs to 17 residues. V was clipped by 4 bases and J by 2 bases; unmatched bases: 5. The germline V gene encodes CDR1 SNHLY and CDR2 FYNNEI. CDR3 loop: CASSALAGGLNTGELFF. The DNA for the CDR3 is TGTGCCAGCAGTGCACTAGCGGGGGGCCTAAACACCGGGGAGCTGTTTTTT.

The V call is TRBV28, the J call TRBJ2-7, with D possibly being TRBD2 (5 bases). The germline gives CDR1 MDHEN, CDR2 SYDVKM. This CDR3 contains 12 residues. Trimming cost V 5 bases and J 3 bases, with 8 bases left between them. Here the CDR3 reads CASSLGDYEQYF. The CDR3 nucleotides are TGTGCCAGCAGTCTCGGGGACTACGAGCAGTACTTC.

The chain has TRBV6-5 and TRBJ2-2; 7 bases map to TRBD2. Looked up from germline, CDR1 is MNHEY and CDR2 is SVGAGI. V gave up 6 bases and J gave up 1 base; unmatched junction bases: 5. The CDR3 length is 15 residues. The CDR3 DNA reads TGTGCCAGCAGGCCACTAGCGATGAACACCGGGGAGCTGTTTTTT. Its protein is CASRPLAMNTGELFF.

The chain carries TRBV5-4 and TRBJ2-5; possible D gene TRBD2, 7 bases. The CDR3 length is 17 residues. In germline, CDR1 is SGHNT, CDR2 YYREEE (reference sequence). Trimming took off 0 bases at V and 0 bases at J, with 15 bases between the two ends. In DNA form, the CDR3 reads TGTGCCAGCAGCTTGGTGGGGGCGGGGGAGTACCAAGAGACCCAGTACTTC. Translation: CASSLVGAGEYQETQYF.

The V gene is TRBV6-5, the J gene TRBJ2-7; weak D call: TRBD2 (5 bases). The germline gives CDR1 MNHEY, CDR2 SVGAGI. The CDR3 has 14 residues. Trimming removed 6 bases at V and 6 bases at J, with 18 bases between. The CDR3 protein is CASSRSRAGGEQYF. In nucleotides, the CDR3 is TGTGCCAGCAGCCGCTCGAGGGCAGGAGGCGAGCAGTACTTC.

V and J are TRBV19 and TRBJ2-7; possibly TRBD1 for D (6 bases). Germline V lookup: CDR1 LNHDA, CDR2 SQIVND (reference sequence). The CDR3 consists of 15 residues. Trimming took off 4 bases at V and 0 bases at J, with 13 bases between the two ends. The CDR3 is CASSTPDRFSYEQYF. CDR3 nucleotides: TGTGCCAGTAGTACCCCAGACAGGTTCTCCTACGAGCAGTACTTC.

This clone came up once. The CDR3 is CASSPQAPSGERDTQYF. CDR3 in DNA: TGCGCCAGCAGCCCCCAGGCGCCTAGCGGGGAGAGAGATACGCAGTATTTT. The V call is TRBV4-1, the J call TRBJ2-3; TRBD2 aligns across 9 bases. V shed 4 bases and J 5 bases; nucleotides not matched to a gene: 13. The CDR3 is made up of 17 amino acids. Germline CDR1 and CDR2: MGHRA and YSYEKL.

The rearrangement uses TRBV23-1 and TRBJ1-3; TRBD1 matches 9 bases. TRBV23-1 is an ORF, with its function uncertain. The CDR3 loop spans 20 amino acids. With 0 bases clipped from V and 3 bases from J, the junction kept 15 bases outside the gene matches. CDR3 coding DNA: TGCGCCAGCAGTCAATCGGGTGGGACAGGGAAGTTTTTAAATGGAAACACCATATATTTT. It codes for CASSQSGGTGKFLNGNTIYF.

The rearrangement uses TRBV11-2 and TRBJ2-5; 10 bases line up with TRBD1. The V and J ends lost 5 bases and 5 bases, in that order; junction bases with no gene match: 8. This CDR3 has 15 residues. Germline CDR1 reads SGHAT; CDR2 reads FQNNGV. CDR3 loop: CASSRGQGVSETQYF. As DNA, the CDR3 is TGTGCCAGCAGCCGCGGACAGGGGGTTTCGGAGACCCAGTACTTC.

The V call is TRBV27, the J call TRBJ2-5, with 8 positions matching TRBD1. The ends lost 1 base at V and 4 bases at J; junction bases unmatched: 5. The CDR3 is 15 residues long. Looked up from germline, CDR1 is MNHEY and CDR2 is SMNVEV (reference sequence). This chain's CDR3 is CASSLFNRGRETQYF. The CDR3 region has the DNA TGTGCCAGCAGTTTATTCAACAGGGGGAGAGAGACCCAGTACTTC.

A remark on this clone: The sample holds other DNA sequences that translate to the same CDR3. The rearrangement uses TRBV9 and TRBJ1-6, with 8 bases lining up with TRBD1. CDR1 is SGDLS, CDR2 YYNGEE, per germline. The CDR3 has 16 residues. J lost 3 bases, V lost 4 bases, and 6 bases had no gene match. The chain's CDR3 is CASSPRTGSYNSPLHF. The DNA for the CDR3 is TGTGCCAGCAGCCCCCGGACAGGGAGCTATAATTCACCCCTCCACTTT. Variable domain in full (rest from reference TRBV9 and TRBJ1-6): DSGVTQTPKHLITATGQRVTLRCSPRSGDLSVYWYQQSLDQGLQFLIQYYNGEERAKGNILERFSAQQFPDLHSELNLSSLELGDSALYFCASSPRTGSYNSPLHFGNGTRLTVT.

The chain recombines TRBV19 with TRBJ2-1, with 7 positions matching TRBD1. Germline CDR1 and CDR2: LNHDA and SQIVND (reference sequence). The CDR3 is 16 residues long. The V segment lost 6 bases and the J segment 5 bases; nucleotides outside the gene matches: 13. As DNA, the CDR3 is TGTGCCAGTAGCACTAAAGACAGGGTTACCAACAATGAGCAGTTCTTC. It translates to CASSTKDRVTNNEQFF.

This CDR3 is CASSLRLRIDGYTF. DNA for the CDR3: TGTGCCAGCAGTTTGAGATTACGAATCGATGGCTACACCTTC. The V gene is TRBV28, the J gene TRBJ1-2; D gene ambiguous. Germline CDR1 MDHEN, CDR2 SYDVKM. V was pared by 3 bases and J by 6 bases, with 14 bases between. The CDR3 is made up of 14 amino acids.

There are many counts of this clone. CDR3 region: CASSVGLVGIETQYF. DNA for the CDR3: TGTGCCAGCAGTGTGGGACTAGTCGGAATCGAGACCCAGTACTTC. This chain connects TRBV27 to TRBJ2-5, with 8 nucleotides matching TRBD2. The J segment lost 5 bases and the V segment lost 5 bases, leaving 10 bases of the junction unmatched. CDR3 size: 15 residues. Germline V gives CDR1 MNHEY, CDR2 SMNVEV (reference sequence).